The 27 T cell receptor beta chains below were found in one sample sequenced in a study of identical twins. In TCRdb, the 5' RACE reads were re-called with MiXCR into one record per CDR3 protein. The profile shows 500,000 or so distinct CDR3 sequences, 13% to 15% of them singletons. The same data also went into a second study, on yellow fever vaccine responses in identical twins.

Material for sequencing was CD4+ T cells sorted from blood. The receptor set was obtained from a woman aged 18-29 years in good health.

This clonotype turned up a few times. CDR3 DNA sequence: TGTGCCACAACCGGGGAGCTGTTTTTT. This sequence encodes CATTGELFF. The V call is TRBV7-9, the J call TRBJ2-2, with D unresolved. Germline V gene data show CDR1 as SEHNR and CDR2 as FQNEAQ (reference sequence). The V end lost 10 bases, the J end lost 5 bases, and 2 bases lay between the germline ends. This CDR3 comprises 9 residues.

This clonotype was counted a few times. The chain has TRBV2 and TRBJ2-7; tentatively, D is TRBD1 (5 bases). Deletions cut 8 bases from V and 3 bases from J, with 17 bases between. The CDR3 is 14 amino acids. Per germline, CDR1 SNHLY and CDR2 FYNNEI. CDR3 in DNA: TGTGCCAGCGCTACGGAGACAGCAAACTACGAGCAGTACTTC. As protein: CASATETANYEQYF.

This clonotype was seen ten or more times. This chain connects TRBV7-2 to TRBJ2-1, with 8 bases that match TRBD1. The CDR3 totals 16 residues. V shed 2 bases and J 4 bases; nucleotides not matched to a gene: 7. Germline CDR1 reads SGHTA; CDR2 reads FQGNSA. In nucleotides, the CDR3 is TGTGCCAGCAGCTTAAGGTCAGGGGGCTTATACAATGAGCAGTTCTTC. It translates to CASSLRSGGLYNEQFF. Full variable domain (missing parts from reference TRBV7-2 and TRBJ2-1): GAGVSQSPSNKVTEKGKDVELRCDPISGHTALYWYRQSLGQGLEFLIYFQGNSAPDKSGLPSDRFSAERTGGSVSTLTIQRTQQEDSAVYLCASSLRSGGLYNEQFFGPGTRLTVL.

A few counts support this clonotype. The CDR3 DNA is TGTGCCAGCAGCCAAGGACGACGCACAGATACGCAGTATTTT. It encodes CASSQGRRTDTQYF. The genes are TRBV3-1 and TRBJ2-3; no reliable D call. CDR1 and CDR2 (germline): LGHDT, YNNKEL (reference sequence). The ends were cut back, 1 base at V and 1 base at J, with 6 bases in the middle. The CDR3 has 14 amino acids.

This clonotype turned up a few times. The V gene is TRBV7-3, the J gene TRBJ1-2; D gene unclear. V lost 4 bases, J lost 1 base, and 10 bases lay in between. Per the germline V gene, CDR1 is SGHTA and CDR2 is FQGTGA. CDR3 length equals 14 residues. CDR3 sequence reads: CASSSGSLNYGYTF. CDR3 DNA: TGTGCCAGCAGCTCGGGGTCCCTTAACTATGGCTACACCTTC.

The chain combines TRBV24-1 with TRBJ2-5, with D unresolved. Trimming took off 6 bases at V and 1 base at J, with 11 bases between the two ends. CDR1 KGHDR and CDR2 SFDVKD come from the germline V gene. The CDR3 spans 14 residues. The CDR3 bases are TGTGCCACCAGTTTAGGCGGAGCCCAAGAGACCCAGTACTTC. It yields the protein CATSLGGAQETQYF.

This chain links TRBV28 with TRBJ2-7; the D is unclear. In germline, CDR1 is MDHEN, CDR2 SYDVKM. The CDR3 length is 13 residues. V lost 2 bases and J 3 bases, leaving 8 bases between the germline ends. CDR3 residues: CASSLEDGYEQYF. In DNA form, the CDR3 reads TGTGCCAGCAGTTTAGAGGACGGCTACGAGCAGTACTTC.

This clonotype was recorded a few times. The chain recombines TRBV5-1 with TRBJ2-5; the match to TRBD1 covers 7 bases. V was clipped by 3 bases and J by 4 bases; unmatched bases: 9. This CDR3 has 15 amino acids. The V gene's germline CDR1 is SGHRS and CDR2 YFSETQ. The CDR3 coding sequence is TGCGCCAGCAGCTCCCAGACAGGGATCCGAGAGACCCAGTACTTC. Translation gives CASSSQTGIRETQYF.

The V call is TRBV5-1, the J call TRBJ2-1; D tentatively reads TRBD1 or TRBD2 (5 bases each). The CDR3 covers 15 residues. Germline assignment: CDR1 SGHRS and CDR2 YFSETQ. V was cut by 0 bases and J by 7 bases, with 14 bases left in between. In nucleotides, the CDR3 is TGCGCCAGCAGCTTGGGAGGGGCCCTTCAAAATGAGCAGTTCTTC. Its protein is CASSLGGALQNEQFF.

This clonotype has a handful of counts. V gene TRBV24-1 combines with J gene TRBJ2-1; tentatively, D is TRBD1 (6 bases). Germline V gene data show CDR1 as KGHDR and CDR2 as SFDVKD. V was trimmed by 4 bases and J by 8 bases, leaving 17 bases between them. The CDR3 is 15 residues long. CDR3 bases: TGTGCCACCAGTGACTTAACAGGGATACGCGATGAGCAGTTCTTC. It yields the protein CATSDLTGIRDEQFF.

The V and J genes are TRBV7-2 and TRBJ2-2, with TRBD1 identical over 8 bases. The CDR3 loop spans 16 amino acids. V trimming: 4 bases; J trimming: 4 bases; junction bases outside the gene matches: 8. Germline-derived CDR1 and CDR2 are SGHTA and FQGNSA. The CDR3 coding sequence is TGTGCCAGCAGCTACCTGGACAGGGTAGGCACCGGGGAGCTGTTTTTT. It yields the protein CASSYLDRVGTGELFF.

The genes are TRBV21-1 and TRBJ2-5; the D segment call TRBD2 is taken from the table without a DNA check. TRBV21-1 counts as a pseudogene. This CDR3 has 15 residues. This CDR3 reads CASFFTKRGTGRGYF. As DNA, the CDR3 is TGTGCCAGCTTCTTCACGAAGCGGGGGACCGGAAGGGGGTACTTC.

This clonotype has only a few counts. The chain carries TRBV12-3 or TRBV12-4 and TRBJ1-1; D uncertain. This CDR3 spans 13 amino acids. V lost 6 bases, J lost 2 bases, and 10 bases lay in between. The CDR3 DNA follows: TGTGCCAGCAGCCCGACCCTTAACACTGAAGCTTTCTTT. Its translation is CASSPTLNTEAFF.

This chain links TRBV28 with TRBJ2-7; D remains unclear. The CDR3 extends over 11 amino acids. V gave up 5 bases and J gave up 8 bases, with 10 bases separating them. Germline V lookup: CDR1 MDHEN, CDR2 SYDVKM. CDR3 coding DNA: TGTGCCAGCAGTCCGAATCAGCAGCAGTACTTC. Encoded protein: CASSPNQQQYF.

V gene TRBV5-1 combines with J gene TRBJ2-7, with D possibly matching TRBD1 (6 bases). This CDR3 comprises 13 residues. Germline CDR1 and CDR2: SGHRS and YFSETQ. V lost 1 base, J lost 6 bases, and 11 bases lay in between. CDR3 nucleotide sequence: TGCGCCAGCAGCTTGACAGGGTTGACCGAGCAGTACTTC. It encodes CASSLTGLTEQYF.

The V gene is TRBV3-1, the J gene TRBJ2-7; possibly TRBD1 for D (5 bases). CDR1 LGHDT and CDR2 YNNKEL come from the germline V gene (reference sequence). Trimming pared 2 bases from V and 2 bases from J, leaving 10 bases between. The CDR3 totals 14 residues. CDR3 coding DNA: TGTGCCAGCAGCCAACTAGGGGCGACCTACGAGCAGTACTTC. Protein: CASSQLGATYEQYF.

This clonotype has just a few counts. The V and J genes are TRBV10-1 and TRBJ1-1; no firm D call. V lost 6 bases and J 1 base, leaving 9 bases between the germline ends. Per the germline V gene, CDR1 is WNHNN and CDR2 is SYGVQD (reference sequence). There are 13 residues in the CDR3. CDR3 DNA sequence: TGCGCCAGCAGATTGGAGCCGAACACTGAAGCTTTCTTT. This translates into CASRLEPNTEAFF.

The gene calls are TRBV20-1 and TRBJ2-3, with D unresolved. The CDR3 is 15 amino acids. CDR1 is DFQATT, CDR2 SNEGSKA, per germline (reference sequence). The V gene lost 6 bases and the J gene lost 5 bases, with 21 bases spanning the gap. The CDR3 nucleotides read TGCAGTGCCGAGGACCGGGCCTTAAGGAAAGATACGCAGTATTTT. This translates into CSAEDRALRKDTQYF.

The sample holds a few counts of this clonotype. The rearrangement joins TRBV20-1 to TRBJ2-5, with no clear D. The germline V gene encodes CDR1 DFQATT and CDR2 SNEGSKA (reference sequence). V lost 3 bases to trimming and J lost 9 bases, with 14 bases between them. The CDR3 is made up of 12 amino acids. CDR3 amino acids: CSASGPDVPQYF. CDR3 in DNA: TGCAGTGCTAGCGGACCGGACGTCCCCCAGTACTTC.

The chain employs TRBV28 and TRBJ1-2; D perhaps matches TRBD1 (5 bases). Germline loops: CDR1 MDHEN, CDR2 SYDVKM. This CDR3 region has 15 residues. Trimming pared 4 bases from V and 4 bases from J, leaving 16 bases between. In DNA, the CDR3 is TGTGCCAGCAGTTCCGGACACTACAAGGGCTATGGCTACACCTTC. Amino acids: CASSSGHYKGYGYTF.

This clonotype was observed a handful of times. This sequence joins TRBV12-3 or TRBV12-4 and TRBJ1-1; D possibly corresponds to TRBD1 (5 bases). The ends were cut back, 2 bases at V and 1 base at J, with 8 bases in the middle. The CDR3 runs to 14 residues. CDR3 nucleotides: TGTGCCAGCAGTTTACGACAGCCGAACACTGAAGCTTTCTTT. Translated: CASSLRQPNTEAFF.

This clonotype was seen a handful of times. The rearrangement links TRBV28 to TRBJ2-5; TRBD1 or TRBD2 may be the D gene (7 bases each). CDR1 MDHEN and CDR2 SYDVKM come from the germline V gene. The length of the CDR3 is 15 residues. The germline V and J ends were trimmed by 5 bases and 1 base, with 14 bases remaining between them. The CDR3 loop is CASSQGGVGQETQYF. In nucleotides, the CDR3 is TGTGCCAGCAGTCAGGGGGGGGTCGGCCAAGAGACCCAGTACTTC.

The chain joins TRBV28 to TRBJ1-1; D gene unclear. The V and J ends lost 1 base and 4 bases respectively, with 7 bases between them. Germline loops: CDR1 MDHEN, CDR2 SYDVKM. The CDR3 length is 13 residues. In nucleotides, the CDR3 is TGTGCCAGCAGTTTATTAGGTCGCACTGAAGCTTTCTTT. This gives the protein CASSLLGRTEAFF.

Only a few counts were recorded for this clonotype. The V and J genes are TRBV6-1 and TRBJ2-2; 14 nucleotides match TRBD2. In germline, CDR1 is MNHNS, CDR2 SASEGT. The CDR3 loop spans 19 amino acids. J was trimmed by 4 bases and V by 4 bases; bases with no gene match: 11. Here the CDR3 reads CASSGKTSGGAKSTGELFF. The CDR3 bases are TGTGCCAGCAGTGGAAAGACTAGCGGGGGGGCCAAGAGCACCGGGGAGCTGTTTTTT.

This rearrangement joins TRBV27 to TRBJ2-7; perhaps TRBD2 as D (6 bases). Trimming stripped 2 bases from V and 3 bases from J, with 14 bases between. This CDR3 contains 15 residues. Per germline, CDR1 MNHEY and CDR2 SMNVEV (reference sequence). The chain's CDR3 is CASSLTLAKDYEQYF. DNA for the CDR3: TGTGCCAGCAGTTTAACCCTAGCGAAGGACTACGAGCAGTACTTC.

Ten or more counts support this clonotype. DNA of the CDR3: TGTGCCGGAAGCCATAGCAGCATGGACACCGGGGAGCTGTTTTTT. Its translation is CAGSHSSMDTGELFF. The V call is TRBV16, the J call TRBJ2-2; D is undetermined. Trimming cost V 11 bases and J 3 bases, with 19 bases left between them. This CDR3 is built from 15 residues. Germline assignment: CDR1 KGHSY and CDR2 FQNENV.

The chain employs TRBV18 and TRBJ2-1, with D possibly matching TRBD1 (6 bases). Trimming took off 5 bases at V and 6 bases at J, with 17 bases between the two ends. The CDR3 spans 15 residues. Germline CDR1 and CDR2: KGHSH and LQKENI. Here the CDR3 DNA reads TGTGCCAGCTCAGCACACAAAGGACAGACCAATGAGCAGTTCTTC. Translating it yields CASSAHKGQTNEQFF.